Here is one T cell receptor (beta chain) with its context. The data belong to a study of blood T cell repertoires in COVID-19. As for the study in general: Sample material is recorded as cDNA or gDNA derived from T cells, B-cell-depleted T cells, or PBMCs.

The data were produced by immunoSEQ multiplex PCR, yet TCRdb's version contains in-frame clones alone and is incomplete. Of tens of thousands of clones listed, roughly 83% are singletons. The receptor was isolated from a woman aged 55 to 70 with acute or convalescent COVID-19. Sequenced: peripheral blood.

The CDR3: CASSDRGDLYGYTF. CDR3 nucleotides: TGTGCCAGCAGTGATCGGGGGGACCTCTATGGCTACACCTTC. The chain employs TRBV6-1 and TRBJ1-2; D is perhaps TRBD1 (5 bases). The CDR3 has 14 residues. CDR1 and CDR2 from the germline V gene are MNHNS and SASEGT. V was clipped by 3 bases and J by 4 bases, with 12 bases between them.